This paragraph reports one T cell receptor (beta chain). As yet, its antigen is unknown. Looked up from germline, CDR1 is MNHEY and CDR2 is SMNVEV (reference sequence). This CDR3 is 14 amino acids long. V was clipped by 5 bases and J by 3 bases; unmatched bases: 5. The entry originates in a study of a mutant IDH1 vaccine in newly diagnosed glioma. Here immunoSEQ multiplex PCR was the method, and the copy in TCRdb shows in-frame clones only, minus some. The sample has 30,000 to 35,000 clones, 90% seen once. The time point: week 47, end of study. Doses comprised 300 ug of mutant IDH1 20-mer peptide each, plus topical imiquimod.

The TCR comes from a woman in her thirties or forties with glioma. This material consisted of PBMCs, taken from a glioma patient whose treatment included an IDH1 peptide vaccine. J is TRBJ2-7 and V is TRBV27; 9 nucleotides agree with TRBD1. CDR3 sequence reads: CASSPRDRVYEQYF. CDR3 DNA sequence: TGTGCCAGCAGTCCCCGGGACAGGGTCTACGAGCAGTACTTC.